The T cell receptor (beta chain) under discussion was sequenced for a study of siplizumab effects on memory and regulatory T cells. Whole-study findings and limits: Unstimulated subsets captured only a minor fraction of alloreactive clones.

Details on this clone: No antigen is known for it.

The V end lost 2 bases, the J end lost 16 bases, and 18 bases lay between the germline ends. CDR1 SGHTA and CDR2 FQGNSA come from the germline V gene. CDR3 size: 13 residues. This table comes from immunoSEQ multiplex PCR, and its TCRdb copy is limited to in-frame clones, with some not included. Of around 100,000 clones detected, approximately 91% appear once; the ten largest clones hold over 0.12%. The clonotype was recovered from a human donor in good health. J is TRBJ1-5 and V is TRBV7-2; D may be TRBD1 (5 bases). The sample consisted of CD4+ T cells sorted from blood. The CDR3 region is CASSLIQAGRIHF. The CDR3 DNA reads TGTGCCAGCAGCTTAATACAGGCAGGGAGGATACATTTT. Full variable domain (remainder filled in from reference TRBV7-2 and TRBJ1-5): GAGVSQSPSNKVTEKGKDVELRCDPISGHTALYWYRQSLGQGLEFLIYFQGNSAPDKSGLPSDRFSAERTGGSVSTLTIQRTQQEDSAVYLCASSLIQAGRIHFGDGTRLSIL.